Listed here are 11 T cell receptor beta chains from one sample, sequenced in a study of T-cell memory formation after mild COVID-19. MiXCR was run by TCRdb on the 5' RACE reads, yielding one entry per CDR3 protein. The table lists under 250,000 distinct CDR3 sequences, around 9.5% of them singletons. The sequencing sample was made of PBMCs or a T cell subset sorted from them (not recorded which). The receptors originated from a man aged 18 to 30 who had mild COVID-19 (a few samples of this study predate the infection). Cell type and time point are not known.

The V call is TRBV20-1, the J call TRBJ2-1; the match to TRBD1 covers 10 bases. Germline CDR1 DFQATT, CDR2 SNEGSKA (reference sequence). The CDR3 covers 14 residues. CDR3 DNA sequence: TGCACCCTAGATGGGACAGGGGCCTACAATGAGCAGTTCTTC. Translation gives CTLDGTGAYNEQFF.

This clonotype was observed at least ten times. The rearrangement joins TRBV5-1 to TRBJ2-2; D possibly corresponds to TRBD2 (5 bases). Germline CDR1 reads SGHRS; CDR2 reads YFSETQ. The CDR3 runs to 16 residues. The germline V and J ends were trimmed by 1 base and 4 bases, with 14 bases remaining between them. DNA for the CDR3: TGCGCCAGCAGCTTGACCGGGAACCCGTCCACCGGGGAGCTGTTTTTT. It translates to CASSLTGNPSTGELFF.

The sample holds many counts of this clonotype. This rearrangement joins TRBV5-1 to TRBJ2-7, with a weak D call TRBD1 (6 bases). The CDR3 runs 14 residues. CDR1 and CDR2 from the germline V gene are SGHRS and YFSETQ. V lost 2 bases and J 3 bases, leaving 12 bases between the germline ends. CDR3 sequence reads: CASSLQGTLYEQYF. CDR3 in DNA: TGCGCCAGCAGCTTACAGGGAACCCTCTACGAGCAGTACTTC. Full variable domain (remainder filled in from reference TRBV5-1 and TRBJ2-7): KAGVTQTPRYLIKTRGQQVTLSCSPISGHRSVSWYQQTPGQGLQFLFEYFSETQRNKGNFPGRFSGRQFSNSRSEMNVSTLELGDSALYLCASSLQGTLYEQYFGPGTRLTVT.

This clonotype was counted a few times. The chain combines TRBV7-9 with TRBJ1-4; D is possibly TRBD1 (5 bases). The CDR3 extends over 13 amino acids. V was clipped by 6 bases and J by 6 bases, with 11 bases between them. The germline gives CDR1 SEHNR, CDR2 FQNEAQ (reference sequence). CDR3 in amino acids: CASRGREHEKLFF. The DNA of the CDR3 is TGTGCCAGCAGAGGCAGGGAACATGAAAAACTGTTTTTT.

The chain employs TRBV7-3 and TRBJ1-2; no clear D gene. V was trimmed by 2 bases and J by 3 bases, leaving 13 bases between them. The CDR3 is 15 amino acids. Germline CDR1 is SGHTA and CDR2 is FQGTGA. Here the CDR3 reads CASSLVAGEDYGYTF. The CDR3 bases are TGTGCCAGCAGCTTAGTAGCCGGTGAGGACTATGGCTACACCTTC. Combining the CDR3 with reference TRBV7-3 and TRBJ1-2 gives the whole variable domain GAGVSQTPSNKVTEKGKYVELRCDPISGHTALYWYRQSLGQGPEFLIYFQGTGAADDSGLPNDRFFAVRPEGSVSTLKIQRTERGDSAVYLCASSLVAGEDYGYTFGSGTRLTVV.

This rearrangement joins TRBV7-9 to TRBJ1-2; D ambiguous. With 3 bases removed from V and 7 bases from J, the gap between germline ends came to 12 bases. Per germline, CDR1 SEHNR and CDR2 FQNEAQ (reference sequence). The CDR3 spans 13 residues. CDR3 nucleotide sequence: TGTGCCAGCAGCTTGGGCACTGCAGCTGGCTACACCTTC. It specifies CASSLGTAAGYTF.

The chain carries TRBV15 and TRBJ2-6; 8 bases fit TRBD2. The CDR3 is 16 residues long. J lost 3 bases, V lost 0 bases, and 1 base had no gene match. Germline V gives CDR1 LNHNV, CDR2 YYDKDF (reference sequence). The CDR3, as DNA: TGTGCCACCAGCAGAGATAGCGGGGTTGGGGCCAACGTCCTGACTTTC. Translating gives CATSRDSGVGANVLTF.

This clonotype occurred a few times. The chain links TRBV20-1 to TRBJ2-7; perhaps D is TRBD1 or TRBD2 (5 bases each). CDR1 DFQATT and CDR2 SNEGSKA come from the germline V gene (reference sequence). Trimming pared 5 bases from V and 8 bases from J, leaving 19 bases between. The CDR3 totals 13 residues. The chain's CDR3 is CSALGRNYEQQYV. The CDR3 DNA reads TGCAGTGCTCTGGGACGGAACTACGAGCAGCAGTACGTC.

The chain has TRBV5-6 and TRBJ2-3; possible D gene TRBD1, 5 bases. The DNA end lines up better with TRBJ1-3; the J call may be wrong. The germline gives CDR1 SGHDT, CDR2 YYEEEE. The CDR3 is 13 residues long. The CDR3 DNA reads TGTGCCAGCAGCCGTTCACGTGGGACTAGCATATATTTT. Translating gives CASSRSRGTSIYF.

This clonotype was seen a handful of times. The chain uses TRBV29-1 and TRBJ1-1, with D unclear. Germline V gene sequence: CDR1 SQVTM, CDR2 ANQGSEA. The ends were cut back, 3 bases at V and 6 bases at J, with 14 bases in the middle. The CDR3 is made up of 13 amino acids. This chain's CDR3 is CSVDVGIRAEAFF. The CDR3, as DNA: TGCAGCGTTGATGTAGGGATTCGGGCTGAAGCTTTCTTT.

The V gene is TRBV24-1, the J gene TRBJ2-2, with D hard to call. Germline V gene sequence: CDR1 KGHDR, CDR2 SFDVKD. Trimming cost V 7 bases and J 1 base, with 6 bases left between them. The CDR3 contains 13 residues. CDR3 nucleotide sequence: TGTGCCACCAGGGACCAGAACACCGGGGAGCTGTTTTTT. It codes for CATRDQNTGELFF.